Shown below are 17 T cell receptor beta chains from a single sample sequenced in a study of patients and donors after allogeneic stem cell transplantation. TCRdb re-derived calls from the RT-PCR reads in MiXCR, one entry per CDR3 protein. Of roughly 940,000 distinct CDR3 sequences listed, roughly 18% were seen once; the top ten hold roughly 6%. The sequencing sample was made of blood, either unsorted or a sorted T cell fraction (not recorded which). The receptors shown here come from a human donor who was either an allogeneic HSCT recipient or a stem cell or donor lymphocyte infusion donor (not recorded which). It is not recorded whose cells these are; they may come from a transplant donor.

The chain combines TRBV3-1 with TRBJ2-5; 11 bases are shared with TRBD2. V lost 0 bases, J lost 4 bases, and 4 bases stayed unmatched. Germline-derived CDR1 and CDR2 are LGHDT and YNNKEL (reference sequence). This CDR3 has 16 amino acids. Here the CDR3 DNA reads TGTGCCAGCAGCCAAGAAATGCTAGCGGGGGGAGAGACCCAGTACTTC. It is translated as CASSQEMLAGGETQYF.

This clonotype has only a few counts. The gene calls are TRBV20-1 and TRBJ1-1; D not certain. CDR1 is DFQATT and CDR2 is SNEGSKA in the germline V gene (reference sequence). The CDR3 sequence is 11 residues long. Trimming pared 1 base from V and 6 bases from J, leaving 6 bases between. The CDR3 loop reads CSARVRAEAFF. DNA for the CDR3: TGCAGTGCTAGAGTGAGGGCTGAAGCTTTCTTT.

The chain carries TRBV7-9 and TRBJ2-1; possible D gene TRBD1, 5 bases. Germline assignment: CDR1 SEHNR and CDR2 FQNEAQ (reference sequence). V dropped 7 bases and J dropped 6 bases, with 13 bases sitting between them. The CDR3 has 13 residues. This CDR3 is CASNIQGGNEQFF. CDR3 DNA: TGTGCCAGCAACATCCAGGGTGGCAATGAGCAGTTCTTC.

The chain joins TRBV3-1 to TRBJ1-2; D gene ambiguous. Germline V gene data show CDR1 as LGHDT and CDR2 as YNNKEL (reference sequence). V was cut by 3 bases and J by 6 bases, with 20 bases left in between. The CDR3 consists of 16 residues. Here the CDR3 reads CASSHPQVDRANGYTF. The CDR3 DNA follows: TGTGCCAGCAGCCATCCTCAAGTTGATCGGGCCAATGGCTACACCTTC.

V is TRBV12-3 or TRBV12-4 and J is TRBJ2-5, with 9 nucleotides matching TRBD2. With 5 bases clipped from V and 6 bases from J, the junction kept 19 bases outside the gene matches. CDR3 length: 18 residues. The CDR3 DNA sequence: TGTGCCAGCAGTGCCGGAGGTTTCGCGCGGGAGGGCCGGAAGACCCAGTACTTC. It encodes CASSAGGFAREGRKTQYF.

The chain combines TRBV9 with TRBJ1-2; a weak D match, TRBD1 (5 bases). Looked up from germline, CDR1 is SGDLS and CDR2 is YYNGEE. The V end lost 3 bases, the J end lost 2 bases, and 11 bases lay between the germline ends. This CDR3 comprises 14 residues. Here the CDR3 reads CASSGQIVNYGYTF. The CDR3 nucleotides read TGTGCCAGCAGCGGACAGATTGTGAACTATGGCTACACCTTC. The full variable domain, rest sourced from reference TRBV9 and TRBJ1-2, is DSGVTQTPKHLITATGQRVTLRCSPRSGDLSVYWYQQSLDQGLQFLIQYYNGEERAKGNILERFSAQQFPDLHSELNLSSLELGDSALYFCASSGQIVNYGYTFGSGTRLTVV.

This clonotype was seen a few times. J is TRBJ2-7 and V is TRBV12-3 or TRBV12-4, with 7 bases identical to TRBD1. With 5 bases clipped from V and 4 bases from J, the junction kept 5 bases outside the gene matches. The length of the CDR3 is 13 residues. CDR3 sequence reads: CASSMDRFYEQYF. CDR3 nucleotides: TGTGCCAGCAGTATGGACAGGTTTTACGAGCAGTACTTC.

The chain employs TRBV20-1 and TRBJ1-2; TRBD1 matches 10 bases. The V gene's germline CDR1 is DFQATT and CDR2 SNEGSKA (reference sequence). V gave up 3 bases and J gave up 7 bases; unmatched junction bases: 17. The CDR3 is 17 amino acids. CDR3 bases: TGCAGTGCTAGCGGCCCCGGGGGGGACAGGGGTTTGAGTGGCTACACCTTC. The encoded protein is CSASGPGGDRGLSGYTF.

The chain is built from TRBV6-1 and TRBJ2-5, with TRBD2 matching 7 bases. Germline CDR1 is MNHNS and CDR2 is SASEGT. V lost 6 bases, J lost 11 bases, and 6 bases stayed unmatched. This CDR3 contains 11 residues. In nucleotides, the CDR3 is TGTGCCAGCAGGAGACTAGCATCTCAGTACTTC. Translation: CASRRLASQYF.

The rearrangement links TRBV4-3 to TRBJ2-3; TRBD2 matches at 7 bases. V shed 1 base and J 6 bases; nucleotides not matched to a gene: 7. This CDR3 region has 15 residues. CDR1 and CDR2 (germline): LGHNA, YSLEER. The CDR3 nucleotides are TGCGCCAGCAGCCAAGGGGAGGGGCGAGGGGATACGCAGTATTTT. As protein: CASSQGEGRGDTQYF.

The gene calls are TRBV20-1 and TRBJ2-5, with TRBD2 matching 8 bases. CDR1 and CDR2 (germline): DFQATT, SNEGSKA (reference sequence). Germline trimming cut 5 bases from V and 1 base from J; bases unmatched to any gene: 3. The CDR3 runs 13 residues. The CDR3: CSAQRGPQETQYF. CDR3 in DNA: TGCAGTGCTCAGCGGGGGCCCCAAGAGACCCAGTACTTC.

V usage is TRBV18 and J usage is TRBJ2-7; 7 bases align to TRBD1. The CDR3 is made up of 13 amino acids. V was pared by 3 bases and J by 5 bases, with 4 bases of the junction left unmatched. The germline V gene has CDR1 KGHSH and CDR2 LQKENI. Here the CDR3 reads CASSPGTDHEQYF. For the CDR3, the DNA is TGTGCCAGCTCACCCGGGACAGACCACGAGCAGTACTTC. Filled out from reference TRBV18 and TRBJ2-7, the complete variable domain reads NAGVMQNPRHLVRRRGQEARLRCSPMKGHSHVYWYRQLPEEGLKFMVYLQKENIIDESGMPKERFSAEFPKEGPSILRIQQVVRGDSAAYFCASSPGTDHEQYFGPGTRLTVT.

The rearrangement joins TRBV18 to TRBJ2-7; possibly TRBD1 or TRBD2 for D (6 bases each). The V and J ends lost 1 base and 1 base respectively, with 11 bases between them. Germline CDR1 and CDR2: KGHSH and LQKENI. The CDR3 totals 15 residues. The CDR3 DNA is TGTGCCAGCTCACCACTCCCGGGGGCATCCTACGAGCAGTACTTC. Its protein product is CASSPLPGASYEQYF.

The V and J genes are TRBV29-1 and TRBJ2-1, with 12 bases that match TRBD2. The CDR3 covers 14 residues. Germline assignment: CDR1 SQVTM and CDR2 ANQGSEA. Losses at the gene ends were 2 bases for V and 5 bases for J; bases not matched to a gene: 1. In DNA, the CDR3 is TGCAGCGTTGAACGGACTAGCGGGAACAATGAGCAGTTCTTC. It specifies CSVERTSGNNEQFF.

This clonotype showed up many times. The genes are TRBV4-2 and TRBJ2-7; D may be TRBD2 (5 bases). This CDR3 is 12 amino acids long. The ends were cut back, 7 bases at V and 7 bases at J, with 14 bases in the middle. The germline gives CDR1 LGHNA, CDR2 YNFKEQ. The CDR3 nucleotides read TGTGCCAGCAAGTTTCTTCGGGGAGAGCAGTACTTC. This gives the protein CASKFLRGEQYF.

The chain uses TRBV7-9 and TRBJ2-1; TRBD2 matches 11 bases. Per germline, CDR1 SEHNR and CDR2 FQNEAQ (reference sequence). Trimming cost V 1 base and J 4 bases; bases outside gene matches: 6. The CDR3 covers 17 residues. The CDR3 reads CASSLVGGTSGYNEQFF. The DNA for the CDR3 is TGTGCCAGCAGCTTAGTAGGGGGGACTAGCGGATACAATGAGCAGTTCTTC.

The chain couples TRBV29-1 to TRBJ2-2; 9 nucleotides match TRBD1. V shed 5 bases, J shed 7 bases, and the junction held 17 bases outside the gene matches. Germline values: CDR1 SQVTM, CDR2 ANQGSEA. CDR3 length equals 17 residues. CDR3 protein: CSVRGARTGVGDGELFF. For the CDR3, the DNA is TGCAGCGTTCGGGGCGCCAGGACAGGGGTAGGGGACGGGGAGCTGTTTTTT.